These T cell receptor beta chains were read from a single sample in a study of shared clonotypes between healthy human individuals. Method: immunoSEQ multiplex PCR; TCRdb's copy keeps in-frame clones and lacks some. The repertoire holds 300,000 to 350,000 clones, with about 70% as singletons. The sequenced material came from memory CD4+ T cells sorted from blood. The receptors stem from a man aged 25 to 40 in good health. CDR3s include the opening cysteine and the closing phenylalanine or tryptophan. The order of the fields is CDR3 DNA, CDR3 protein, J gene, V gene, D gene, clone size. The D gene is left open where the match is weak. The listing skips clone size in some rows; elsewhere it reads once, few, many or a size class.

TGCGCCAGCAGCTATGGGGACGGGGCCCCTTATGGCTACACCTTC CASSYGDGAPYGYTF TRBJ1-2 TRBV5-1 - once
TGTGCCAGCAGTGACGGGACACAAGGAGGGACCTTCGATCAGCCCCAGCATTTT CASSDGTQGGTFDQPQHF TRBJ1-5 TRBV6-1 - -
TGCGCCAGCAGCTTGGGCGGGACTAGCGGGACGCATGAGACCCAGTACTTC CASSLGGTSGTHETQYF TRBJ2-5 TRBV5-1 TRBD2 -
TGTGCCAGTAGTCTAAACCGACTGGGGTTCTCCTACGAGCAGTACTTC CASSLNRLGFSYEQYF TRBJ2-7 TRBV19 - -
TGTGCCAGCAGCTCCTTTCCAGGGGGGGACACAGATACGCAGTATTTT CASSSFPGGDTDTQYF TRBJ2-3 TRBV5-6 - few
TGTGCCATCAGTGGGGGTCTAGCAGGGCAGCCCCAGCATTTT CAISGGLAGQPQHF TRBJ1-5 TRBV10-3 - many
TGCGCCAGCAGCCCCGGCGGCCCAGAGACCCAGTACTTC CASSPGGPETQYF TRBJ2-5 TRBV5-1 - -
TGCGCCAGCAGCTTGGGCACAGGGCCCGGGGGCTACGAGCAGTACTTC CASSLGTGPGGYEQYF TRBJ2-7 TRBV5-1 - -
TGTGCCAGCAGAACACAGGGGAAGAACGAGCAGTACTTC CASRTQGKNEQYF TRBJ2-7 TRBV28 TRBD1 -
TGCAGCGTTGAAATCGGACTAGCGGGAGAACGGTGGCGGGAGCAGTTCTTC CSVEIGLAGERWREQFF TRBJ2-1 TRBV29-1 TRBD2 -
TGTGCCAGCAGCTTCGGAGGGGGTGAGACCCAGTACTTC CASSFGGGETQYF TRBJ2-5 TRBV7-3 - many
TGTGCCAGCAGCTTAGGCGGGGGACAGAGTCAAGAGACCCAGTACTTC CASSLGGGQSQETQYF TRBJ2-5 TRBV11-1 - few
TGTGCCAGCAGCGTGGCTAGTGGTGAGCAGTACTTC CASSVASGEQYF TRBJ2-7 TRBV9 - few
TGTGCCAGCAGCTTGGACGGGCCAGGGTCTGCGCAGTACTTC CASSLDGPGSAQYF TRBJ2-7 TRBV5-4 - many
TGTGCCAGCAGCGAGCAGGGTTTCGTTAACACCATATATTTT CASSEQGFVNTIYF TRBJ1-3 TRBV9 - -
TGTGCCAGCTCACCACCGGGCAGGGGTTCAGATACGCAGTATTTT CASSPPGRGSDTQYF TRBJ2-3 TRBV18 - few
TGTGCCTGGAGTGTTCCAGGGAGGTCCGGAAAACTGTTTTTT CAWSVPGRSGKLFF TRBJ1-4 TRBV30 - -
TGTGCCAGCAGTGCCCAGGGGTTTAATGAGCAGTTCTTC CASSAQGFNEQFF TRBJ2-1 TRBV2 - few
TGTGCCAGCAGCAGCGCGTACAGGGAAGAGACCCAGTACTTC CASSSAYREETQYF TRBJ2-5 TRBV7-2 - many
TGTGCCAGCAGCGAAGATGGCGGCAGGGGGAGATCAGGGGCCAACGTCCTGACTTTC CASSEDGGRGRSGANVLTF TRBJ2-6 TRBV7-9 TRBD1 -
TGTGCCAGTAGTATAGGGGGACAGGGGGCTGCCAAAAACATTCAGTACTTC CASSIGGQGAAKNIQYF TRBJ2-4 TRBV19 TRBD1 -
TGTGCCAGCAGTACAGACCCAGGGCCGTACGAGCAGTACTTC CASSTDPGPYEQYF TRBJ2-7 TRBV7-3 - -
TGTGCCAGTAGTATTCTAGGGGACAGTTCGGCTAACTATGGCTACACCTTC CASSILGDSSANYGYTF TRBJ1-2 TRBV19 TRBD1 medium-sized
TGTGCCAGCAGCTTAGGAGGCATGAACACTGAAGCTTTCTTT CASSLGGMNTEAFF TRBJ1-1 TRBV11-3 - -
TGTGCCAGCAGTTTGGGGGACTACTATGGCTACACCTTC CASSLGDYYGYTF TRBJ1-2 TRBV28 - -
TGTGCCAGCAGCTTATTAAACGGCCCATACAATGAGCAGTTCTTC CASSLLNGPYNEQFF TRBJ2-1 TRBV7-3 - -
TGCGCCAGCGACGGGACAAGTGGGGGCGCCTCAGAGACCCAGTACTTC CASDGTSGGASETQYF TRBJ2-5 TRBV5-1 - -
TGTGCCAGCAGAAAACTAGGATACACAGATACGCAGTATTTT CASRKLGYTDTQYF TRBJ2-3 TRBV28 - -
TGTGCCAGCAGCCAATATAGCGGGAGAAGGGAGACCCAGTACTTC CASSQYSGRRETQYF TRBJ2-5 TRBV4-2 TRBD2 -
TGTGCCAGCAGCCCGGGGACAGTACAAGAGACCCAGTACTTC CASSPGTVQETQYF TRBJ2-5 TRBV11-2 TRBD1 -
TGTGCCAGCAGCGTCGGGACAGGGAAAAGCTACGAGCAGTACTTC CASSVGTGKSYEQYF TRBJ2-7 TRBV9 TRBD1 -
TGTGCCAGCAGTTCAAGGGCCGACCCAGAGACCCAGTACTTC CASSSRADPETQYF TRBJ2-5 TRBV6-5 - -
TGTGCCAGCAGCCCCCGGCCCAGGGCAGATACGCAGTATTTT CASSPRPRADTQYF TRBJ2-3 TRBV6-5 - -
TGTGCCAGTAGGGGGGTTGTCAATCAGCCCCAGCATTTT CASRGVVNQPQHF TRBJ1-5 TRBV19 - -
TGTGCCTGCCCAAAGCAGGGAGGCTCCTACGAGCAGTACTTC CACPKQGGSYEQYF TRBJ2-7 TRBV30 - -
TGTGCCAGCAGCGTAGGGTCCGTGAGTTCCTACGAGCAGTACTTC CASSVGSVSSYEQYF TRBJ2-7 TRBV9 - -
TGTGCCAGCAGTGGGGGGAGAGCAGATACGCAGTATTTT CASSGGRADTQYF TRBJ2-3 TRBV2 - few
TGTGCCAGCAGTCCTACTAGCGACCTCTTCACAGATACGCAGTATTTT CASSPTSDLFTDTQYF TRBJ2-3 TRBV27 TRBD2 -
TGTGCCACCAGCAGGCACGGGGGTAGCGGGTACGAGCAGTACTTC CATSRHGGSGYEQYF TRBJ2-7 TRBV15 TRBD2 -
TGTGCCAGCAGTGAAGGGGGGTATGGCAGGGGCAATCAGCCCCAGCATTTT CASSEGGYGRGNQPQHF TRBJ1-5 TRBV2 - few
TGTGCCAGCAGTGAGACCACAGATACGCAGTATTTT CASSETTDTQYF TRBJ2-3 TRBV28 - few
TGTGCCAGTAGTCGCCTTTCGGCAACTAATGAAAAACTGTTTTTT CASSRLSATNEKLFF TRBJ1-4 TRBV19 - -
TGTGCCAGCAGCCTTCCTTTGGCTAGCGGGAGGGCCCCGCAGTTCTTC CASSLPLASGRAPQFF TRBJ2-1 TRBV7-9 TRBD2 few
TGTGCCAGCAGCTTAGTCCAGACCGGGGAGCTGTTTTTT CASSLVQTGELFF TRBJ2-2 TRBV7-9 - few